Presented here are 20 T cell receptor beta chains from one specimen sequenced in a study of beta chain features in type 1 diabetes. Sequencing targeted expressed TCRB transcripts, as all isolated RNA had been reverse transcribed. TCRdb's table, derived via immunoSEQ multiplex PCR, lists solely in-frame clones and lacks some. This table has around 150,000 clones, 7.5% to 10% appearing once. Sequenced input: central memory CD4+ T cells from blood. All receptors come from a man aged 18 to 29 in good health.

This clone was picked up a small number of times. V is TRBV7-3 and J is TRBJ1-4, with no clear D. The CDR3 spans 16 residues. The germline V and J ends were trimmed by 2 bases and 12 bases, with 22 bases remaining between them. Germline V gene data show CDR1 as SGHTA and CDR2 as FQGTGA. The CDR3 protein is CASSLVESTVLRQLFF. CDR3 nucleotide sequence: TGTGCCAGCAGCTTAGTTGAGAGCACAGTACTTCGACAACTGTTTTTT.

The chain combines TRBV5-1 with TRBJ2-3; D might be TRBD1 (5 bases). The germline gives CDR1 SGHRS, CDR2 YFSETQ. This CDR3 has 12 amino acids. Trimming cost V 4 bases and J 5 bases, with 8 bases left between them. The CDR3 sequence is CASSPGKDTQYF. The CDR3 region has the DNA TGCGCCAGCAGCCCAGGGAAAGATACGCAGTATTTT.

This clone was counted between two and nine times. The chain is built from TRBV7-3 and TRBJ2-5; 8 bases fit TRBD2. Germline V gives CDR1 SGHTA, CDR2 FQGTGA. This CDR3 has 14 amino acids. V dropped 2 bases and J dropped 5; count of bases not matched to a gene: 4. This chain's CDR3 is CASSLGGRRETQYF. CDR3 in DNA: TGTGCCAGCAGCTTAGGCGGGAGGCGGGAGACCCAGTACTTC. The variable domain in full, with the rest retrieved from reference TRBV7-3 and TRBJ2-5, is GAGVSQTPSNKVTEKGKYVELRCDPISGHTALYWYRQSLGQGPEFLIYFQGTGAADDSGLPNDRFFAVRPEGSVSTLKIQRTERGDSAVYLCASSLGGRRETQYFGPGTRLLVL.

The chain combines TRBV27 with TRBJ2-1; no firm D call. Germline-derived CDR1 and CDR2 are MNHEY and SMNVEV (reference sequence). V lost 5 bases to trimming and J lost 1 base, with 6 bases between them. The CDR3 totals 13 residues. Here the CDR3 reads CASSGQSYNEQFF. DNA of the CDR3: TGTGCCAGCAGTGGTCAGTCCTACAATGAGCAGTTCTTC.

The rearrangement joins TRBV4-2 to TRBJ2-5, with D unclear. This CDR3 has 16 residues. The germline V gene encodes CDR1 LGHNA and CDR2 YNFKEQ. Trimming shortened V by 0 bases and J by 5 bases, and 16 bases separated the two germline ends. CDR3 DNA sequence: TGTGCCAGCAGCCAAGAAAGCGAGGCCCCCTGGGAGACCCAGTACTTC. Protein product: CASSQESEAPWETQYF.

The chain combines TRBV7-9 with TRBJ2-1; 9 bases are shared with TRBD2. Losses at the gene ends were 3 bases for V and 5 bases for J; bases not matched to a gene: 8. Germline CDR1 SEHNR, CDR2 FQNEAQ (reference sequence). The CDR3 loop spans 16 amino acids. The CDR3 bases are TGTGCCAGCAGCTTTCCCTGGCGGGAGGGTAACAATGAGCAGTTCTTC. Its translation is CASSFPWREGNNEQFF.

This clone was observed a few times. The gene calls are TRBV11-1 and TRBJ2-2; possibly TRBD2 for D (5 bases). V was pared by 3 bases and J by 4 bases, with 18 bases between. This CDR3 is 17 amino acids long. Germline CDR1 and CDR2: SGHAT and FQDESV (reference sequence). CDR3 protein: CASSFPPGGRSTGELFF. The CDR3 nucleotides read TGTGCCAGCAGCTTCCCCCCGGGCGGGCGGTCCACCGGGGAGCTGTTTTTT.

This clone was detected once. The chain recombines TRBV29-1 with TRBJ1-1; unclear D gene. The CDR3 is 13 residues long. The germline gives CDR1 SQVTM, CDR2 ANQGSEA. V lost 7 bases, J lost 0 bases, and 12 bases lay in between. CDR3 loop: CSGRISMNTEAFF. As DNA, the CDR3 is TGCAGCGGGAGGATAAGTATGAACACTGAAGCTTTCTTT.

In this sample, this clone turned up a few times. Other DNA sequences of this sample code for an identical CDR3. The V call is TRBV4-3, the J call TRBJ1-4, with 8 bases identical to TRBD1. The V and J ends lost 2 bases and 5 bases, in that order; junction bases with no gene match: 4. The CDR3 is 15 amino acids. CDR1 LGHNA and CDR2 YSLEER come from the germline V gene. CDR3 sequence reads: CASSQRTGKNEKLFF. The CDR3 DNA follows: TGCGCCAGCAGCCAACGGACAGGGAAAAATGAAAAACTGTTTTTT.

This clone was seen many times. J is TRBJ2-4 and V is TRBV7-2; D ambiguous. This CDR3 has 13 residues. The V gene lost 1 base and the J gene lost 8 bases, with 9 bases spanning the gap. The germline CDR1 and CDR2 sequences are SGHTA and FQGNSA. CDR3 in amino acids: CASSLVTRDIQYF. DNA for the CDR3: TGTGCCAGCAGCTTAGTAACCCGCGACATTCAGTACTTC.

The sample holds a few counts of this clone. V gene TRBV18 combines with J gene TRBJ1-3, with 8 bases matching TRBD1. The CDR3 totals 17 residues. Germline V lookup: CDR1 KGHSH, CDR2 LQKENI. With 0 bases clipped from V and 5 bases from J, the junction kept 9 bases outside the gene matches. As DNA, the CDR3 is TGTGCCAGCTCACCACCCGACTGGACAGGGAGAAGAAACACCATATATTTT. It yields the protein CASSPPDWTGRRNTIYF.

This chain connects TRBV5-1 to TRBJ2-5, with 12 bases that match TRBD1. The CDR3 spans 17 residues. The germline gives CDR1 SGHRS, CDR2 YFSETQ. Unmatched junction bases numbered 8, after V lost 0 bases and J lost 5 bases. CDR3 bases: TGCGCCAGCAGCTTGGCCCCGGGACAGGGGGCTTCCGAGACCCAGTACTTC. Amino acids: CASSLAPGQGASETQYF.

This clone was counted between two and nine times. The chain carries TRBV20-1 and TRBJ2-5; no reliable D call. From germline, CDR1 is DFQATT and CDR2 SNEGSKA (reference sequence). This CDR3 is 11 amino acids long. The V end lost 4 bases, the J end lost 5 bases, and 8 bases lay between the germline ends. In DNA form, the CDR3 reads TGCAGTGCTACGTATATGGAGACCCAGTACTTC. Protein product: CSATYMETQYF.

This rearrangement joins TRBV21-1 to TRBJ2-1; the D call of TRBD2 is as the table states it, not checked on the DNA. TRBV21-1 is described as a pseudogene. This CDR3 is built from 15 residues. CDR3 DNA sequence: TGTGCCAGCACCCCATCGCCCGGGACTTTCAATGAGCAGTTCTTC. Translated: CASTPSPGTFNEQFF.

This clone was detected many times. V usage is TRBV30 and J usage is TRBJ2-7; the match to TRBD1 covers 10 bases. Trimming cost V 0 bases and J 5 bases; bases outside gene matches: 4. Germline lookup yields CDR1 GTSNPN and CDR2 SVGIG (reference sequence). There are 14 residues in the CDR3. The CDR3 protein is CAWSVRQGADEQYF. The CDR3 coding sequence is TGTGCCTGGAGTGTACGACAGGGGGCAGACGAGCAGTACTTC.

This clone was seen a handful of times. This rearrangement joins TRBV10-3 to TRBJ2-1, with 12 bases fitting TRBD1. The CDR3 extends over 15 amino acids. Per germline, CDR1 ENHRY and CDR2 SYGVKD. V shed 5 bases and J 6 bases; nucleotides not matched to a gene: 5. The CDR3 DNA follows: TGTGCCATCAGTCCGGGACAGGGGGCCGGCAATGAGCAGTTCTTC. Amino acid sequence: CAISPGQGAGNEQFF.

This clone turned up a few times. The chain links TRBV7-3 to TRBJ1-1; D is possibly TRBD1 (6 bases). The CDR3 totals 15 residues. Germline V CDR1 and CDR2: SGHTA, FQGTGA. The V end was cut by 4 bases, the J end by 1 base, with 13 bases between. CDR3: CASSSTGTPNTEAFF. In DNA form, the CDR3 reads TGTGCCAGCAGCTCGACCGGGACACCGAACACTGAAGCTTTCTTT.

This chain uses TRBV21-1 with TRBJ2-7; the D call of TRBD1 is as the table states it, not checked on the DNA. TRBV21-1 has pseudogene status. This CDR3 is built from 14 residues. CDR3: CASSSGTGVFEQYF. In DNA form, the CDR3 reads TGTGCCAGCAGCAGCGGGACAGGGGTGTTCGAGCAGTACTTC.

The chain is built from TRBV5-4 and TRBJ2-7; 9 bases align to TRBD1. Germline CDR1 and CDR2: SGHNT and YYREEE (reference sequence). This CDR3 region has 13 residues. Losses at the gene ends were 6 bases for V and 4 bases for J; bases not matched to a gene: 5. The CDR3 reads CASTGQGLYEQYF. The CDR3 region has the DNA TGTGCCAGCACAGGACAGGGGTTGTACGAGCAGTACTTC.

This clone was counted only a few times. The sample has other DNA sequences that encode this CDR3 too. V usage is TRBV5-6 and J usage is TRBJ2-7, with 10 bases lining up with TRBD1. This CDR3 is 14 amino acids long. V shed 4 bases and J 4 bases; nucleotides not matched to a gene: 5. Germline V CDR1 and CDR2: SGHDT, YYEEEE. CDR3 coding DNA: TGTGCCAGCAGCAAGGGACAGGGGAGGTACGAGCAGTACTTC. This sequence encodes CASSKGQGRYEQYF.